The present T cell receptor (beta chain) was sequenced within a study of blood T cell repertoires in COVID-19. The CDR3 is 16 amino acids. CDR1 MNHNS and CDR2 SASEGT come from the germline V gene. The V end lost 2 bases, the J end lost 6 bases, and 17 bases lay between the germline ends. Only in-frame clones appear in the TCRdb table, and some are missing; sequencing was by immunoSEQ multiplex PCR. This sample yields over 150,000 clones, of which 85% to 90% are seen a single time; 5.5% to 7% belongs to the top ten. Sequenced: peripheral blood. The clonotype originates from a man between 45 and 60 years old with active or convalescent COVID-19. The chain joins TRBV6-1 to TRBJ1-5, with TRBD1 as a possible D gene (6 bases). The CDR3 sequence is CASSETRGGHGQPQHF. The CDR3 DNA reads TGTGCCAGCAGTGAAACCCGCGGGGGCCATGGTCAGCCCCAGCATTTT.